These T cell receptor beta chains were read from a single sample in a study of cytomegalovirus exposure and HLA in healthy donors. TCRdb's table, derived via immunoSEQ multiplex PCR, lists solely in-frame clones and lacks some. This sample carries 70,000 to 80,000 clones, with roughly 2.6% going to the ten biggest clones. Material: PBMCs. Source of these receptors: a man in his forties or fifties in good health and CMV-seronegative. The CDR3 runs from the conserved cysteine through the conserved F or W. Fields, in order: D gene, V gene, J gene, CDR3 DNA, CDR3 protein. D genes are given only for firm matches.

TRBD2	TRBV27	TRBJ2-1	TGTGCCGCGGGGGATGAGCAGTTCTTC	CAAGDEQFF
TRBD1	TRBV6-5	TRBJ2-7	TGTGCCAGCGGACAGGGGGCTGGGTCGCGCGAGCAGTACTTC	CASGQGAGSREQYF
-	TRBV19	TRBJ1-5	TGTGCCAGTAGTATCGGGGGGTCGGAAAGCAATCAGCCCCAGCATTTT	CASSIGGSESNQPQHF
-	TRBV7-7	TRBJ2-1	TGTGCTAGCAGCTTCCGACCCGGGGGTGAGCAGTTCTTC	CASSFRPGGEQFF
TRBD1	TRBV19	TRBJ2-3	TGTGCCATTTCGCAGGGGGCAGTAACAGATACGCAGTATTTT	CAISQGAVTDTQYF
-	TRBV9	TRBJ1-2	TGTGCCAGCAGTGTGCGGCAGGGAATTAACTATGGCTACACCTTC	CASSVRQGINYGYTF
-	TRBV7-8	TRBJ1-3	TGTGCCAGCAGCAAGACAGCGCTCTCTGGAAACACCATATATTTT	CASSKTALSGNTIYF
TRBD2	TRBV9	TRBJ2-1	TGTGCCAGCAGCCCCACTAGCGGGGGGTGGAATGAGCAGTTCTTC	CASSPTSGGWNEQFF
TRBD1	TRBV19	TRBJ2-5	TGTGCCAGTAGCCCCCCCAGACAGGGAATAATTTTGGAGACCCAGTACTTC	CASSPPRQGIILETQYF
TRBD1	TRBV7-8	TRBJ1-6	TGTGCCAGCAGCGATCCTACAGGGGGCCGGGATAATTCACCCCTCCACTTT	CASSDPTGGRDNSPLHF
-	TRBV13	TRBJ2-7	TGTGCCAGCAGCGAATTACAGGTAGCCTACGAGCAGTACTTC	CASSELQVAYEQYF
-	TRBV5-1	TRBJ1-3	TGCGCCAGCAGCCAACAGACAAGCTCTGGAAACACCATATATTTT	CASSQQTSSGNTIYF
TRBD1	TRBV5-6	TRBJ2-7	TGTGCCAGCAGCCCGGGACAGGGGGCCTACGAGCAGTACTTC	CASSPGQGAYEQYF
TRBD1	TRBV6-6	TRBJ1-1	TGTGCCAGCAGTCAAACAGGACAGGTAAACACTGAAGCTTTCTTT	CASSQTGQVNTEAFF
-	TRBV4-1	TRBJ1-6	TGCGCCAGCAGCCAACCCCAGGGGCTGGATAATTCACCCCTCCACTTT	CASSQPQGLDNSPLHF
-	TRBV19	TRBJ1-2	TGTGCCAGTAGTATAGGCGCGGGCTATGGCTACACCTTC	CASSIGAGYGYTF
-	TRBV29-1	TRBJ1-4	TGCAGCGCGTCGGCGGGCAGTGAAAAACTGTTTTTT	CSASAGSEKLFF
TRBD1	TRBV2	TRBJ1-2	TGTGCCAGCAGTGGAACAGGGGCTGGCTACACCTTC	CASSGTGAGYTF
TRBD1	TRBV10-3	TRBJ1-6	TGTGCCATCAGTGAGTCAGGGGACAGACTGCGTTCACCCCTCCACTTT	CAISESGDRLRSPLHF
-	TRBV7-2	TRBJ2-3	TGTGCCAGCAGCTCCGTCACAGATACGCAGTATTTT	CASSSVTDTQYF
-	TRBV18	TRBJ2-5	TGTGCCAGCTCACCACCTACGGCTCACCCGGGGGAGACCCAGTACTTC	CASSPPTAHPGETQYF
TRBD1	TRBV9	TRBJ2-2	TGTGCCAGCAGCGTGCGGGACAGGACGAACACCGGGGAGCTGTTTTTT	CASSVRDRTNTGELFF
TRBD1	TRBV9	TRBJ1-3	TGTGCCAGCAGCGGAACACGGACAGGGGGAAACACCATATATTTT	CASSGTRTGGNTIYF
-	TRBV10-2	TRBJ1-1	TGCGCCAGCAGTGAGTCGGGCCAGGGGTCTGAAGCTTTCTTT	CASSESGQGSEAFF
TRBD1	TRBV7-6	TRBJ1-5	TGTGCCAGCAGCTTAGCCAGGGGGGGCAATCAGCCCCAGCATTTT	CASSLARGGNQPQHF
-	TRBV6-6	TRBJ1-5	TGTGCCAGCAGCGCAGGCTCGAGTCAGCCCCAGCATTTT	CASSAGSSQPQHF
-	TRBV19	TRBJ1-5	TGTGCCAGTAGGTTCGGCAGGGGAGGGGTAAGCAATCAGCCCCAGCATTTT	CASRFGRGGVSNQPQHF
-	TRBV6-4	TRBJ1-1	TGTGCCAGCAGTGACTCTGGAGGGTCTGAAGCTTTCTTT	CASSDSGGSEAFF
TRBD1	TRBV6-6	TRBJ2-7	TGTGCCAGCAGTTTTGGGGACAGGGGAGATTACGAGCAGTACTTC	CASSFGDRGDYEQYF
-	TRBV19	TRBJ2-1	TGTGCCAGTAGTATCTGGGGCCGATCGATCAATGAGCAGTTCTTC	CASSIWGRSINEQFF
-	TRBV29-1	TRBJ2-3	TGCAGCGTTGCTTCGCAGGGCTTTCAAGATACGCAGTATTTT	CSVASQGFQDTQYF
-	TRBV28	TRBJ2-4	TGTGCCAGCAGTTTAGGGCTAGCCAAAAACATTCAGTACTTC	CASSLGLAKNIQYF
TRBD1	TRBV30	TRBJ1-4	TGTGCCTGCCCACCACCGGGACAGGGTGTGGGGCTTCCCGAGGAAAAACTGTTTTTT	CACPPPGQGVGLPEEKLFF
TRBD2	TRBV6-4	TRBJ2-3	TGTGCCAGCAGTGACGCGCGGGGGGGCACAGATACGCAGTATTTT	CASSDARGGTDTQYF
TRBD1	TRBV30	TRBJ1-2	TGTGCCTGGAACCCGGGACAGGGGGCGCTTGGCTACACCTTC	CAWNPGQGALGYTF
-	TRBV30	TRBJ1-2	TGTGCATGGGGGGAGAGAAATGGCTACACCTTC	CAWGERNGYTF
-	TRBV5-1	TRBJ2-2	TGCGCCAGCACGGATGGGGCTAGAGGGGAGCTGTTTTTT	CASTDGARGELFF
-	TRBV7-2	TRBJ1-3	TGTGCCAGCAGGAGGGAGGGACCGAAGAGCTCTGGAAACACCATATATTTT	CASRREGPKSSGNTIYF
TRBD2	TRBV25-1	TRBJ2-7	TGTGCCAGCAGTGGCCGACTAGCGGGGAATAGCGAGCAGTACTTC	CASSGRLAGNSEQYF
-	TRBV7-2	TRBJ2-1	TGTGCCAGCAGCTTACGACGGGGGGCAGACAATGAGCAGTTCTTC	CASSLRRGADNEQFF